The present entry profiles one TCR beta chain with its context. The antigen remains undetermined. The record originates from a study of shared clonotypes between healthy human individuals. Findings of the study overall: Four donors shared around 5.1% of their naive CD4 clonotypes.

Template for every sorted-subset replicate PCR totaled approximately 0.2 ug DNA, roughly 30,000 T cell genomes. Profiled with immunoSEQ multiplex PCR; TCRdb holds only in-frame clones, not every one. The repertoire holds around 1,100,000 clones, with roughly 80% as singletons. CDR1 and CDR2 from the germline V gene are SGHRS and YFSETQ. V dropped 3 bases and J dropped 2 bases, with 10 bases sitting between them. CDR3 size: 14 residues. Sequencing used memory CD4+ T cells from PBMCs. The subset: CD45RA-negative fraction. This chain uses TRBV5-1 with TRBJ2-3; D call uncertain. The TCR comes from a young man in good health. Some clones in this sample may be carry-over from other donors' samples. The CDR3 loop reads CASSSWSATDTQYF. CDR3 DNA: TGCGCCAGCAGCTCTTGGTCCGCCACAGATACGCAGTATTTT.